Below, 23 T cell receptor beta chains from the same sample are listed, as sequenced in a study of control samples from healthy donors and cancer patients. Clones were sequenced by immunoSEQ multiplex PCR, and TCRdb holds only the in-frame ones, with some missing. The repertoire has 120,000 or so clones, around 87% of them found once; the top ten carry approximately 2.9%. Sequencing was carried out using blood. The receptors were sampled from a man aged 55 to 70 in good health.

This clone was detected a few times. The rearrangement joins TRBV19 to TRBJ1-1; D gene unclear. This CDR3 is 17 amino acids long. Trimming pared 7 bases from V and 4 bases from J, leaving 25 bases between. CDR1 LNHDA and CDR2 SQIVND come from the germline V gene (reference sequence). The CDR3 spells CASTSTRFQVGSTEAFF. CDR3 nucleotide sequence: TGTGCCAGTACCTCTACAAGGTTTCAGGTGGGGAGCACTGAAGCTTTCTTT.

This clone is a singleton in its sample. The sample carries other DNA sequences with the same CDR3. The chain employs TRBV5-1 and TRBJ1-2, with D possibly TRBD1 on 5 matching bases. V was shortened by 0 bases and J by 0 bases, with 12 bases between the two germline ends. The germline V gene has CDR1 SGHRS and CDR2 YFSETQ. The CDR3 contains 16 residues. The CDR3 bases are TGCGCCAGCAGCTTGGGAGGGACGGAAACTAACTATGGCTACACCTTC. It yields the protein CASSLGGTETNYGYTF.

The rearrangement joins TRBV5-5 to TRBJ2-4; D is perhaps TRBD2 (5 bases). The CDR3 covers 15 residues. Germline V gene lookup returns CDR1 SGHKS and CDR2 YYEKEE (reference sequence). V lost 3 bases and J 1 base, leaving 11 bases between the germline ends. Here the CDR3 DNA reads TGTGCCAGCAGCTCCTACGGGGATGCCAAAAACATTCAGTACTTC. It is translated as CASSSYGDAKNIQYF.

This rearrangement joins TRBV7-3 to TRBJ1-1, with 9 nucleotides matching TRBD1. V dropped 2 bases and J dropped 0; count of bases not matched to a gene: 1. The CDR3 length is 15 residues. Germline loops: CDR1 SGHTA, CDR2 FQGTGA. The CDR3 sequence is CASSLDRGMNTEAFF. CDR3 in DNA: TGTGCCAGCAGCTTAGACAGGGGGATGAACACTGAAGCTTTCTTT. The full variable domain, with the rest looked up from reference TRBV7-3 and TRBJ1-1, is GAGVSQTPSNKVTEKGKYVELRCDPISGHTALYWYRQSLGQGPEFLIYFQGTGAADDSGLPNDRFFAVRPEGSVSTLKIQRTERGDSAVYLCASSLDRGMNTEAFFGQGTRLTVV.

This chain connects TRBV7-2 to TRBJ2-7, with D tentatively TRBD2 (7 bases). This CDR3 region has 16 residues. V was pared by 0 bases and J by 1 base, with 13 bases between. Germline CDR1 and CDR2: SGHTA and FQGNSA. The CDR3 coding sequence is TGTGCCAGCAGCTTAGCGGGGGGGGCCTCATCCTACGAGCAGTACTTC. Translating it yields CASSLAGGASSYEQYF.

The chain is built from TRBV6-6 and TRBJ1-5; D might be TRBD1 (6 bases). Trimming removed 4 bases at V and 2 bases at J, with 9 bases between. This CDR3 is built from 14 residues. Looked up from germline, CDR1 is MNHNY and CDR2 is SVGAGI (reference sequence). The CDR3 DNA is TGTGCCAGCAGTTTATCAGGGGGCAATCAGCCCCAGCATTTT. This sequence encodes CASSLSGGNQPQHF.

The chain combines TRBV18 with TRBJ2-1, with 8 bases fitting TRBD2. With 3 bases clipped from V and 8 bases from J, the junction kept 6 bases outside the gene matches. This CDR3 is built from 14 residues. Germline CDR1 is KGHSH and CDR2 is LQKENI. Here the CDR3 DNA reads TGTGCCAGCTCACCGGAGACTAGCGCGGATGAGCAGTTCTTC. Its translation is CASSPETSADEQFF. Full variable domain (missing parts from reference TRBV18 and TRBJ2-1): NAGVMQNPRHLVRRRGQEARLRCSPMKGHSHVYWYRQLPEEGLKFMVYLQKENIIDESGMPKERFSAEFPKEGPSILRIQQVVRGDSAAYFCASSPETSADEQFFGPGTRLTVL.

This rearrangement joins TRBV6-5 to TRBJ1-6, with D possibly being TRBD1 (5 bases). The CDR3 has 15 amino acids. V gave up 0 bases and J gave up 6 bases, with 9 bases separating them. Germline V lookup: CDR1 MNHEY, CDR2 SVGAGI. The CDR3: CASSYSGESNSPLHF. For the CDR3, the DNA is TGTGCCAGCAGTTACTCGGGGGAGTCTAATTCACCCCTCCACTTT.

This clone has a single count. The chain has TRBV9 and TRBJ2-5, with 7 bases identical to TRBD1. The CDR3 is made up of 15 amino acids. CDR1 is SGDLS and CDR2 is YYNGEE in the germline V gene. Trimming at V came to 2 bases and at J to 4 bases, leaving 8 bases not matched to a gene. The chain's CDR3 is CASSVRDRVGETQYF. CDR3 nucleotide sequence: TGTGCCAGCAGCGTTCGTGACAGGGTAGGAGAGACCCAGTACTTC.

This clone was seen once. This chain connects TRBV12-3 or TRBV12-4 to TRBJ1-3, with D possibly TRBD1 on 6 matching bases. The CDR3 sequence is 13 residues long. V lost 7 bases and J 4 bases, leaving 11 bases between the germline ends. The CDR3 DNA sequence: TGTGCCAGCAATAGGGGGGCGGGAAACACCATATATTTT. Its translation: CASNRGAGNTIYF.

The CDR3 sequence is CASSSLGTITATEAFF. The CDR3 DNA reads TGTGCCAGCAGCAGCCTAGGGACAATTACAGCCACTGAAGCTTTCTTT. The rearrangement links TRBV3-1 (or the pseudogene TRBV3-2) to TRBJ1-1; D is possibly TRBD1 (6 bases). From germline, CDR1 is LGHDT and CDR2 YNNKEL (reference sequence). V lost 5 bases to trimming and J lost 4 bases, with 20 bases between them. CDR3 length: 16 residues.

The chain is built from TRBV3-1 (or the pseudogene TRBV3-2) and TRBJ1-1; 7 bases match TRBD1. Germline assignment: CDR1 LGHDT and CDR2 YNNKEL (reference sequence). V shed 5 bases, J shed 10 bases, and the junction held 10 bases outside the gene matches. The CDR3 covers 13 residues. The CDR3 region is CASSGDRAWAAFF. CDR3 nucleotides: TGTGCCAGCAGCGGCGACAGGGCTTGGGCAGCTTTCTTT.

The chain is built from TRBV5-6 and TRBJ2-7; D is perhaps TRBD1 (5 bases). Trimming stripped 0 bases from V and 3 bases from J, with 10 bases between. CDR1 is SGHDT and CDR2 is YYEEEE in the germline V gene. The CDR3 is made up of 14 amino acids. This CDR3 reads CASSLVQGIYEQYF. CDR3 coding DNA: TGTGCCAGCAGCTTGGTCCAGGGTATCTACGAGCAGTACTTC. Looking up the rest from reference TRBV5-6 and TRBJ2-7 gives the full variable domain: DAGVTQSPTHLIKTRGQQVTLRCSPKSGHDTVSWYQQALGQGPQFIFQYYEEEERQRGNFPDRFSGHQFPNYSSELNVNALLLGDSALYLCASSLVQGIYEQYFGPGTRLTVT.

The V and J genes are TRBV9 and TRBJ2-1; D is possibly TRBD2 (5 bases). The CDR3 runs 18 residues. Trimming pared 0 bases from V and 1 base from J, leaving 17 bases between. Germline CDR1 SGDLS, CDR2 YYNGEE. CDR3 in amino acids: CASSVGGGGLASYNEQFF. DNA for the CDR3: TGTGCCAGCAGCGTAGGCGGTGGAGGCCTGGCGTCCTACAATGAGCAGTTCTTC.

This chain links TRBV18 with TRBJ1-1; D call uncertain. The CDR3 is made up of 16 amino acids. V lost 1 base, J lost 1 base, and 13 bases lay in between. Germline V gives CDR1 KGHSH, CDR2 LQKENI. The CDR3 is CASSPLRWASNTEAFF. The CDR3, as DNA: TGTGCCAGCTCACCACTAAGGTGGGCCTCGAACACTGAAGCTTTCTTT.

This chain connects TRBV28 to TRBJ2-3, with 12 bases identical to TRBD2. Germline values: CDR1 MDHEN, CDR2 SYDVKM. The CDR3 loop spans 17 amino acids. V was clipped by 7 bases and J by 4 bases; unmatched bases: 12. CDR3 amino acids: CASTLTVLAGGSDTQYF. In DNA, the CDR3 is TGTGCCAGCACCTTAACCGTACTAGCGGGGGGCTCAGATACGCAGTATTTT.

V usage is TRBV18 and J usage is TRBJ1-5; TRBD1 agrees at 10 bases. V shed 6 bases and J 6 bases; nucleotides not matched to a gene: 5. The CDR3 consists of 14 residues. CDR1 is KGHSH, CDR2 LQKENI, per germline. The DNA of the CDR3 is TGTGCCAGCTCCCCGGGGACAGGGGTTCAGCCCCAGCATTTT. This codes for CASSPGTGVQPQHF.

The chain has TRBV29-1 and TRBJ2-3; 9 nucleotides line up with TRBD1. Germline lookup yields CDR1 SQVTM and CDR2 ANQGSEA. V shed 7 bases and J 6 bases; nucleotides not matched to a gene: 11. There are 14 residues in the CDR3. CDR3 sequence reads: CSAARGQGYDTQYF. The CDR3 coding sequence is TGCAGCGCTGCTAGGGGACAGGGTTACGATACGCAGTATTTT.

The chain recombines TRBV7-2 with TRBJ2-2; 9 bases fit TRBD2. Trimming removed 7 bases from V and 6 bases from J; junction bases left unmatched: 12. CDR3 length equals 16 residues. Germline V gives CDR1 SGHTA, CDR2 FQGNSA. CDR3 in DNA: TGTGCCAGCACAGGAAGTGGCGGGGGGGCCCCCGGGGAGCTGTTTTTT. Translating it yields CASTGSGGGAPGELFF. Together with reference TRBV7-2 and TRBJ2-2, the CDR3 gives the full variable domain: GAGVSQSPSNKVTEKGKDVELRCDPISGHTALYWYRQSLGQGLEFLIYFQGNSAPDKSGLPSDRFSAERTGGSVSTLTIQRTQQEDSAVYLCASTGSGGGAPGELFFGEGSRLTVL.

The chain uses TRBV7-2 and TRBJ2-5; the match to TRBD1 covers 7 bases. Germline CDR1 is SGHTA and CDR2 is FQGNSA. This CDR3 is built from 15 residues. After removal of 5 bases from V and 1 base from J, the junction contained 7 bases not matched to a gene. CDR3: CASSLQGVIQETQYF. DNA of the CDR3: TGTGCCAGCAGCCTCCAGGGGGTAATCCAAGAGACCCAGTACTTC.

V usage is TRBV28 and J usage is TRBJ1-2, with 7 bases that match TRBD1. The V segment lost 3 bases and the J segment 6 bases; nucleotides outside the gene matches: 7. The CDR3 totals 14 residues. Germline lookup yields CDR1 MDHEN and CDR2 SYDVKM. DNA of the CDR3: TGTGCCAGCAGTTTCCGACAGGGCGGGAATGGCTACACCTTC. Translating it yields CASSFRQGGNGYTF.

A single count supports this clone. This chain connects TRBV5-1 to TRBJ2-5, with TRBD2 as a possible D gene (7 bases). Looked up from germline, CDR1 is SGHRS and CDR2 is YFSETQ. Trimming shortened V by 5 bases and J by 2 bases, and 10 bases separated the two germline ends. This CDR3 has 13 amino acids. The CDR3 region has the DNA TGCGCCAGCAGGCGGGGGCTGCAAGAGACCCAGTACTTC. It is translated as CASRRGLQETQYF. Drawing the rest from reference TRBV5-1 and TRBJ2-5, the complete variable domain is KAGVTQTPRYLIKTRGQQVTLSCSPISGHRSVSWYQQTPGQGLQFLFEYFSETQRNKGNFPGRFSGRQFSNSRSEMNVSTLELGDSALYLCASRRGLQETQYFGPGTRLLVL.

The chain carries TRBV28 and TRBJ1-1; D is unclear. The CDR3 totals 15 residues. V was trimmed by 3 bases and J by 0 bases, leaving 11 bases between them. Per the germline V gene, CDR1 is MDHEN and CDR2 is SYDVKM. CDR3 DNA sequence: TGTGCCAGCAGTTTTTCCCCACGGTTGAACACTGAAGCTTTCTTT. Amino acid sequence: CASSFSPRLNTEAFF.